This TCR beta chain was profiled in a study of blood T cells in healthy people across ages. There are many counts of this clonotype. This CDR3 has 16 amino acids. The V gene end was trimmed by 3 bases and the J gene end by 5 bases; junction bases not matched to a gene: 6. The germline V gene has CDR1 SGHTA and CDR2 FQGNSA. Using a J-beta primer mix together with a sample-barcoded 5' primer, a second PCR was run for roughly 6 to 11 cycles. One entry per CDR3 protein results from TCRdb running MiXCR on the 5' RACE reads. The data show 1.5 million to 2 million distinct CDR3 sequences, 39% seen once. The rearrangement uses TRBV7-2 and TRBJ2-6; 8 nucleotides line up with TRBD1. Sequencing was carried out using blood. The origin of this receptor is a human donor in good health. This CDR3 is CASSFSTGGRANVLTF. CDR3 bases: TGTGCCAGCAGCTTCTCAACAGGGGGTAGGGCCAACGTCCTGACTTTC.